This T cell receptor (beta chain) was captured by sequencing in a study of blood T cell repertoires in COVID-19. About the research overall: The cDNA or gDNA used as material had been derived from T cells, B-cell-depleted T cells, or PBMCs.

The method was immunoSEQ multiplex PCR; TCRdb's version includes in-frame clones alone and lacks a portion of them. Of about 99,000 clones listed, over 75% are singletons. As to this clone: This specimen includes other DNA sequences encoding the same CDR3.

What was sequenced was peripheral blood. The receptor comes from a human donor in a cohort sampled during active COVID-19.

CDR3 nucleotide sequence: TGCGCCAGCAGCTCGGGGGTCACAGATACGCAGTATTTT. It is translated as CASSSGVTDTQYF. The chain uses TRBV5-1 and TRBJ2-3, with D maybe TRBD2 (6 bases). The V end was cut by 3 bases, the J end by 2 bases, with 7 bases between. The CDR3 has 13 residues. Germline assignment: CDR1 SGHRS and CDR2 YFSETQ.